These 25 T cell receptor beta chains were sequenced from one sample in a study of blood T cell repertoires in COVID-19. Method: immunoSEQ multiplex PCR; TCRdb's copy keeps in-frame clones and lacks some. The sample includes around 160,000 clones, around 84% of them seen just once. Material for sequencing was peripheral blood. Receptors were obtained from a human donor in a cohort sampled during active COVID-19.

The chain carries TRBV7-2 and TRBJ2-6, with TRBD2 as a possible D gene (5 bases). The V and J ends lost 3 bases and 0 bases respectively, with 6 bases between them. Germline V lookup: CDR1 SGHTA, CDR2 FQGNSA. This CDR3 has 15 amino acids. The CDR3 sequence: CASSLRASGANVLTF. The CDR3 bases are TGTGCCAGCAGCTTGAGGGCCTCTGGGGCCAACGTCCTGACTTTC.

The chain uses TRBV25-1 and TRBJ1-1, with TRBD1 identical over 10 bases. This CDR3 is built from 14 residues. Looked up from germline, CDR1 is MGHDK and CDR2 is SYGVNS. The junction had 4 bases not matched to a gene; V was cut back by 5 bases and J by 4 bases. DNA of the CDR3: TGTGCCAGCAGTTCGACAGGGGGCTTCACTGAAGCTTTCTTT. Translating it yields CASSSTGGFTEAFF.

This chain uses TRBV23-1 with TRBJ1-2; no definite D call. TRBV23-1 is noted as an ORF with a role that remains uncertain. This CDR3 is 18 amino acids long. V was trimmed by 0 bases and J by 4 bases, leaving 21 bases between them. This CDR3 is CASSQSPRIGSAVYGYTF. The CDR3 DNA follows: TGCGCCAGCAGTCAATCGCCAAGAATCGGGTCGGCAGTCTATGGCTACACCTTC.

The genes are TRBV18 and TRBJ2-1; TRBD2 matches at 11 bases. CDR3 size: 16 residues. CDR1 KGHSH and CDR2 LQKENI come from the germline V gene. V trimming: 3 bases; J trimming: 7 bases; junction bases outside the gene matches: 8. CDR3 sequence (DNA): TGTGCCAGCTCACCCTTACTAGCGGGGGCTGGTAATGAGCAGTTCTTC. It specifies CASSPLLAGAGNEQFF.

In the case of this clone: A read error may produce the germline difference seen at one junction end. The gene calls are TRBV7-2 and TRBJ2-3; TRBD2 agrees at 8 bases. In germline, CDR1 is SGHTA, CDR2 FQGNSA. This CDR3 is built from 14 residues. CDR3 nucleotides: TGTGCCAGCAGATTAGAAGCGGGGGTTAGTACGCAGTATTTT. As protein: CASRLEAGVSTQYF.

The chain joins TRBV4-1 to TRBJ1-2; TRBD1 might be the D (5 bases). Germline CDR1 reads MGHRA; CDR2 reads YSYEKL. The CDR3 runs 14 residues. V dropped 0 bases and J dropped 8 bases, with 13 bases sitting between them. The DNA for the CDR3 is TGCGCCAGCAGCCAAGATAGCGGGGGTTGGGGCTACACCTTC. Amino acid sequence: CASSQDSGGWGYTF.

The rearrangement uses TRBV5-1 and TRBJ1-2, with D possibly TRBD1 on 6 matching bases. The length of the CDR3 is 20 residues. The V end lost 2 bases, the J end lost 4 bases, and 30 bases lay between the germline ends. Germline loops: CDR1 SGHRS, CDR2 YFSETQ. The CDR3 DNA follows: TGCGCCAGCAGCTTAGAGCGGGAACCCACCCCGGGACACTTGCCCTATGGCTACACCTTC. Amino acids: CASSLEREPTPGHLPYGYTF.

The rearrangement joins TRBV4-3 to TRBJ2-2; TRBD2 aligns across 11 bases. This CDR3 contains 15 residues. The germline gives CDR1 LGHNA, CDR2 YSLEER. J lost 3 bases, V lost 8 bases, and 5 bases had no gene match. CDR3 nucleotide sequence: TGCGCCAGCTCTACTAGCGGGGGTTACACCGGGGAGCTGTTTTTT. Translating it yields CASSTSGGYTGELFF.

This rearrangement joins TRBV7-2 to TRBJ1-1; 7 bases match TRBD1. Germline CDR1 and CDR2: SGHTA and FQGNSA. CDR3 length: 16 amino acids. Losses at the gene ends were 5 bases for V and 0 bases for J; bases not matched to a gene: 9. This CDR3 is CASSLAAGTVNTEAFF. The DNA of the CDR3 is TGTGCCAGCAGCCTCGCGGCGGGGACAGTGAACACTGAAGCTTTCTTT. The full variable domain, completed using reference TRBV7-2 and TRBJ1-1, is GAGVSQSPSNKVTEKGKDVELRCDPISGHTALYWYRQSLGQGLEFLIYFQGNSAPDKSGLPSDRFSAERTGGSVSTLTIQRTQQEDSAVYLCASSLAAGTVNTEAFFGQGTRLTVV.

The rearrangement links TRBV4-2 to TRBJ2-7; a weak D match, TRBD1 (6 bases). V was pared by 0 bases and J by 1 base, with 13 bases between. Germline values: CDR1 LGHNA, CDR2 YNFKEQ. This CDR3 has 16 residues. CDR3 residues: CASSQDDRRISYEQYF. CDR3 nucleotide sequence: TGTGCCAGCAGCCAAGACGACAGGAGAATATCCTACGAGCAGTACTTC.

The chain employs TRBV12-3 or TRBV12-4 and TRBJ2-7; D call uncertain. CDR3 size: 13 residues. V was clipped by 3 bases and J by 2 bases, with 8 bases between them. The CDR3 nucleotides are TGTGCCAGCAGTTTCCAGGATCCCTACGAGCAGTACTTC. As protein: CASSFQDPYEQYF.

V is TRBV19 and J is TRBJ1-5; no firm D call. Germline assignment: CDR1 LNHDA and CDR2 SQIVND (reference sequence). The CDR3 consists of 14 residues. Trimming left V 4 bases short and J 5 bases short, with 12 bases between. The CDR3 region is CASSRTVGDQPQHF. In DNA, the CDR3 is TGTGCCAGTAGTAGAACAGTGGGAGATCAGCCCCAGCATTTT.

The chain has TRBV15 and TRBJ1-3; TRBD1 matches at 7 bases. Germline CDR1 reads LNHNV; CDR2 reads YYDKDF (reference sequence). This CDR3 contains 15 residues. V trimming: 5 bases; J trimming: 4 bases; junction bases outside the gene matches: 8. DNA for the CDR3: TGTGCCACCAGCCCAGGGGGGATAGGCGGAAACACCATATATTTT. Translation gives CATSPGGIGGNTIYF.

J is TRBJ1-2 and V is TRBV28; maybe TRBD1 (6 bases). CDR3 length equals 12 residues. CDR1 and CDR2 (germline): MDHEN, SYDVKM. V was pared by 6 bases and J by 5 bases, with 10 bases between. The CDR3 DNA reads as TGTGCCAGCAGCCGGACAGTGTATGGCTACACCTTC. The encoded protein is CASSRTVYGYTF.

The rearrangement uses TRBV2 and TRBJ2-3; a possible D gene is TRBD2 (5 bases). Germline assignment: CDR1 SNHLY and CDR2 FYNNEI. V lost 1 base and J lost 2, with 13 bases in between. The CDR3 has 16 amino acids. The chain's CDR3 is CASSEVQTTLTDTQYF. The DNA for the CDR3 is TGTGCCAGCAGTGAAGTCCAGACTACCCTCACAGATACGCAGTATTTT.

The V gene is TRBV6-5, the J gene TRBJ1-1; D is unresolved. CDR3 length equals 11 residues. V was trimmed by 5 bases and J by 10 bases, leaving 11 bases between them. Germline V gene data show CDR1 as MNHEY and CDR2 as SVGAGI. CDR3 sequence reads: CASSPGRGAFF. The CDR3, as DNA: TGTGCCAGCAGTCCCGGGAGAGGAGCTTTCTTT.

The chain is built from TRBV25-1 and TRBJ1-6; a possible D gene is TRBD1 (6 bases). Germline V lookup: CDR1 MGHDK, CDR2 SYGVNS. The V end was cut by 3 bases, the J end by 11 bases, with 14 bases between. The CDR3 is 14 amino acids. CDR3 sequence (DNA): TGTGCCAGCAGTGATTTAGGGGGTTCGACACCCCTCCACTTT. It translates to CASSDLGGSTPLHF.

The chain combines TRBV6-2 or TRBV6-3 with TRBJ1-5, with D uncertain. V was cut by 2 bases and J by 0 bases, with 11 bases left in between. The CDR3 spans 16 residues. From germline, CDR1 is MNHEY and CDR2 SVGEGT. CDR3 nucleotides: TGTGCCAGCAGTTACGGCGGCAGCTATAGCAATCAGCCCCAGCATTTT. Its translation is CASSYGGSYSNQPQHF.

The rearrangement uses TRBV7-9 and TRBJ1-5; tentative D call: TRBD1 (6 bases). This CDR3 spans 14 amino acids. V gave up 5 bases and J gave up 2 bases, with 10 bases separating them. Looked up from germline, CDR1 is SEHNR and CDR2 is FQNEAQ (reference sequence). This CDR3 reads CASSPGAGNQPQHF. The CDR3 nucleotides are TGTGCCAGCAGCCCAGGGGCCGGCAATCAGCCCCAGCATTTT.

This sequence joins TRBV3-1 (or the pseudogene TRBV3-2) and TRBJ1-1; tentatively, D is TRBD1 (5 bases). The CDR3 consists of 13 residues. Looked up from germline, CDR1 is LGHDT and CDR2 is YNNKEL (reference sequence). Trimming pared 5 bases from V and 1 base from J, leaving 8 bases between. The CDR3 DNA follows: TGTGCCAGCAGCACTACAGGGAACACTGAAGCTTTCTTT. Protein product: CASSTTGNTEAFF.

In DNA, the CDR3 is TGTGCCAGCAGTTCTGCTGGACAGGGACAGTACTTC. Its protein is CASSSAGQGQYF. This chain links TRBV12-3 or TRBV12-4 with TRBJ2-7; 8 bases match TRBD1. This CDR3 region has 12 residues. The J segment lost 10 bases and the V segment lost 4 bases, leaving 6 bases of the junction unmatched.

The rearrangement uses TRBV7-9 and TRBJ1-6; 8 positions agree with TRBD1. The CDR3 runs to 17 residues. V dropped 3 bases and J dropped 6; count of bases not matched to a gene: 10. Germline CDR1 is SEHNR and CDR2 is FQNEAQ (reference sequence). The CDR3 sequence is CASSFYRGEGGNSPLHF. The CDR3 nucleotides read TGTGCCAGCAGCTTTTACAGGGGGGAAGGGGGTAATTCACCCCTCCACTTT.

For this clone: The junction departs from the called germline gene at one end, perhaps through a read error. CDR3 DNA: TGTGCTAGCAGCTTAGAGCCCGGCGGCGCTGGGGAGCTGTTTTTT. It encodes CASSLEPGGAGELFF. This chain connects TRBV7-7 to TRBJ2-2, with D unclear. The CDR3 is 15 amino acids. Germline CDR1 reads SSHAT; CDR2 reads FNYEAQ (reference sequence).

This chain uses TRBV4-1 with TRBJ2-1, with D possibly being TRBD2 (5 bases). Germline V CDR1 and CDR2: MGHRA, YSYEKL. V lost 0 bases to trimming and J lost 12 bases, with 21 bases between them. This CDR3 spans 16 amino acids. This CDR3 reads CASSQDEGGPRNPQFF. The CDR3, as DNA: TGCGCCAGCAGCCAAGATGAAGGAGGACCTCGGAATCCGCAGTTCTTC.

This clone was detected a few times. V is TRBV27 and J is TRBJ1-2; D ambiguous. The CDR3 consists of 11 residues. Germline values: CDR1 MNHEY, CDR2 SMNVEV (reference sequence). V was shortened by 4 bases and J by 8 bases, with 8 bases between the two germline ends. CDR3 bases: TGTGCCAGCAGTTCCTCCGAGGGCTACACCTTC. This sequence encodes CASSSSEGYTF.